Listed here is a single T cell receptor (beta chain). Its antigen is undetermined. These data belong to a study of T cell repertoires in cytomegalovirus infection. Overall study: CMV infection together with matching HLA type was indicated by public TCR beta signatures. General study results and limits: HLA-C-restricted CMV clonotypes gave the most frequent clonotype in two of eight donors. The cumulative frequency of public TCR beta families identified carriers of CMV plus the relevant HLA.

Each CDR3 protein is one row after TCRdb ran MiXCR on the reads. The table records about 300,000 distinct CDR3 sequences, 25% of them present only once. V lost 8 bases and J 0 bases, leaving 8 bases between the germline ends. This CDR3 comprises 13 residues. CDR1 and CDR2 from the germline V gene are MDHEN and SYDVKM. Sequencing was done on a sample of PBMCs. The chain couples TRBV28 to TRBJ1-5; D unresolved. The origin of this receptor is a human donor in good health (CMV status not recorded). Some clones in this sample may be carry-over from other donors' samples. CDR3 sequence: CASGLYSNQPQHF. Here the CDR3 DNA reads TGTGCCAGCGGTCTGTATAGCAATCAGCCCCAGCATTTT.